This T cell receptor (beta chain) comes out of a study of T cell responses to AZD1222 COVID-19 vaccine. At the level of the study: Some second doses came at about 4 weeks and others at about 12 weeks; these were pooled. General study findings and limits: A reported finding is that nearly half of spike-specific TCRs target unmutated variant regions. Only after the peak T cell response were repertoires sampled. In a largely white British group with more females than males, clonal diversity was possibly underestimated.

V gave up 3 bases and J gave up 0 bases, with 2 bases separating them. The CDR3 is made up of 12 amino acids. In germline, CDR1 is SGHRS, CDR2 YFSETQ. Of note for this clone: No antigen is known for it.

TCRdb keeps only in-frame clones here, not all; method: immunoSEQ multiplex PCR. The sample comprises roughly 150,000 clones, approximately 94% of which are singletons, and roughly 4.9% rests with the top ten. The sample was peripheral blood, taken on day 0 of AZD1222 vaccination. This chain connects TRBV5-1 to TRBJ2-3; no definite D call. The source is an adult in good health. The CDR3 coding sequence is TGCGCCAGCAGCTCAAGCACAGATACGCAGTATTTT. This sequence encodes CASSSSTDTQYF.